This T cell receptor (beta chain) originates from a study of spatial heterogeneity in lung cancer. Study-level information: Median follow-up for sequenced PBMC samples was roughly 22 months after resection, when such samples existed. Sequences of the beta chain were consistently detected in greater numbers than alpha-chain sequences.

As to time point: blood at routine non-recurrence follow-up after resection. Unsorted whole RNA samples from tumor, nontumor lung or frozen PBMC were sequenced. General observations from the study: Ubiquitous expanded tumor TCRs surfaced in blood more at resection than they did at follow-up.

CDR1 is SGHTA and CDR2 is FQGNSA in the germline V gene. Deletions cut 4 bases from V and 5 bases from J, with 15 bases between. The length of the CDR3 is 15 residues. This clonotype was seen at least ten times. Antigen unknown. Via MiXCR, TCRdb re-called the 5' RACE reads, giving one row per CDR3 protein. This table has some 120,000 distinct CDR3 sequences, less than 15% appearing once. This TCR was recovered from a male donor with early-stage non-small cell lung cancer. This sequence joins TRBV7-2 and TRBJ2-1; D may be TRBD1 or TRBD2 (5 bases each). Here the sequenced sample was PBMCs, taken at follow-up. The DNA of the CDR3 is TGTGCCAGCAGCTCTACGGGGCCAGTCAACAATGAGCAGTTCTTC. Translated: CASSSTGPVNNEQFF.